Each of the 7 T cell receptor beta chains below was sequenced from the same sample in a study of blood T cell repertoires in COVID-19. TCRdb's table, derived via immunoSEQ multiplex PCR, lists solely in-frame clones and lacks some. Here the sample spans about 88,000 clones, about 88% being singletons. Source material: peripheral blood. The receptors shown here come from a woman older than 75 with acute or convalescent COVID-19.

The chain uses TRBV7-3 and TRBJ2-2, with TRBD2 matching over 9 bases. Germline trimming cut 3 bases from V and 0 bases from J; bases unmatched to any gene: 2. Germline CDR1 and CDR2: SGHTA and FQGTGA. The CDR3 extends over 16 amino acids. CDR3 protein: CASSFTSGPNTGELFF. Written as DNA, the CDR3 is TGTGCCAGCAGCTTTACTAGCGGGCCGAACACCGGGGAGCTGTTTTTT.

This clone was counted once. Written as DNA, the CDR3 is TGTGCCAGCAGCTTAGTTGCAGCGACAGATACGCAGTATTTT. Translated, it gives CASSLVAATDTQYF. The chain links TRBV7-2 to TRBJ2-3; D ambiguous. V dropped 1 base and J dropped 3 bases, with 8 bases sitting between them. The CDR3 is made up of 14 amino acids. Germline CDR1 and CDR2: SGHTA and FQGNSA.

This sequence joins TRBV5-6 and TRBJ2-7; unclear D gene. Trimming cost V 3 bases and J 0 bases, with 10 bases left between them. The germline V gene has CDR1 SGHDT and CDR2 YYEEEE. This CDR3 has 14 residues. CDR3 loop: CASSSLNFSYEQYF. CDR3 nucleotide sequence: TGTGCCAGCAGCTCCCTAAATTTCTCCTACGAGCAGTACTTC.

The chain combines TRBV28 with TRBJ1-5, with a tentative D call TRBD1 (5 bases). CDR3 length: 14 residues. Trimming pared 6 bases from V and 3 bases from J, leaving 12 bases between. From germline, CDR1 is MDHEN and CDR2 SYDVKM. The CDR3 region has the DNA TGTGCCAGCAGAGCGGGACGGTTCAATCAGCCCCAGCATTTT. It specifies CASRAGRFNQPQHF.

The CDR3 bases are TGTGCCAGCAGTGAAGCGCCCGGGACTAGCTACGAGCAGTACTTC. Translation: CASSEAPGTSYEQYF. The chain is built from TRBV2 and TRBJ2-7; TRBD2 aligns across 8 bases. The CDR3 loop spans 15 amino acids. V lost 0 bases to trimming and J lost 3 bases; unmatched junction nucleotides: 4. CDR1 is SNHLY, CDR2 FYNNEI, per germline.

The rearrangement joins TRBV5-8 to TRBJ2-3; possible D gene TRBD2, 7 bases. Germline V gene lookup returns CDR1 SGHTS and CDR2 YDEGEE. The CDR3 runs to 16 residues. V lost 0 bases, J lost 3 bases, and 14 bases lay in between. The CDR3 is CASSLVRGAGTDTQYF. In DNA, the CDR3 is TGTGCCAGCAGCTTGGTTCGGGGGGCCGGGACAGATACGCAGTATTTT.

The chain recombines TRBV7-3 with TRBJ1-1; D is perhaps TRBD1 (5 bases). CDR1 SGHTA and CDR2 FQGTGA come from the germline V gene. This CDR3 comprises 14 residues. With 5 bases removed from V and 4 bases from J, the gap between germline ends came to 14 bases. DNA of the CDR3: TGTGCCAGCAGCCCCTTCGGGGGACGCACTGAAGCTTTCTTT. Its protein is CASSPFGGRTEAFF. Full variable domain (outside the CDR3, taken from reference TRBV7-3 and TRBJ1-1): GAGVSQTPSNKVTEKGKYVELRCDPISGHTALYWYRQSLGQGPEFLIYFQGTGAADDSGLPNDRFFAVRPEGSVSTLKIQRTERGDSAVYLCASSPFGGRTEAFFGQGTRLTVV.